Shown below are 24 T cell receptor beta chains from a single sample sequenced in a study of technical replicates of blood from several donors. Measured with immunoSEQ multiplex PCR; TCRdb has only the in-frame clones, and not every one. The sample lists 75,000 to 100,000 clones; about 90% were seen once. The sample consisted of T cells isolated from PBMCs. Receptors were obtained from a human donor in good health.

The DNA for the CDR3 is TGTGCCAGCGCGTTTACCGGGACTCCTTTATACGAGCAGTACTTC. Protein sequence: CASAFTGTPLYEQYF. V usage is TRBV28 and J usage is TRBJ2-7; TRBD2 might be the D (6 bases). V was shortened by 8 bases and J by 4 bases, with 21 bases between the two germline ends. Looked up from germline, CDR1 is MDHEN and CDR2 is SYDVKM. This CDR3 is 15 amino acids long.

The rearrangement joins TRBV6-1 to TRBJ1-6; no clear D gene. In germline, CDR1 is MNHNS, CDR2 SASEGT. The CDR3 runs 13 residues. V lost 2 bases and J 3 bases, leaving 2 bases between the germline ends. The CDR3 spells CASSELYNSPLHF. The CDR3 bases are TGTGCCAGCAGTGAACTCTATAATTCACCCCTCCACTTT.

V usage is TRBV10-2 and J usage is TRBJ2-5; D is perhaps TRBD1 (5 bases). The CDR3 consists of 14 residues. In germline, CDR1 is WSHSY, CDR2 SAAADI. The V and J ends lost 3 bases and 4 bases respectively, with 12 bases between them. CDR3 residues: CASSDRVLGETQYF. The CDR3 DNA reads as TGCGCCAGCAGTGACAGGGTGTTGGGAGAGACCCAGTACTTC.

The CDR3 loop is CSSTGEAHGYTF. CDR3 sequence (DNA): TGCAGCTCAACGGGGGAGGCTCATGGCTACACCTTC. The J gene is TRBJ1-2, the V gene TRBV29-1, with D possibly matching TRBD1 (5 bases). Per germline, CDR1 SQVTM and CDR2 ANQGSEA. The V gene lost 8 bases and the J gene lost 6 bases, with 16 bases spanning the gap. This CDR3 comprises 12 residues.

CDR3 region: CASSESYRTTNEKLFF. CDR3 nucleotides: TGTGCCAGCAGTGAAAGTTACAGGACAACTAATGAAAAACTGTTTTTT. The chain couples TRBV2 to TRBJ1-4; D is perhaps TRBD1 (5 bases). Germline V lookup: CDR1 SNHLY, CDR2 FYNNEI. CDR3 length: 16 amino acids. Trimming removed 2 bases from V and 0 bases from J, with 10 bases in between.

The chain is built from TRBV25-1 and TRBJ1-2; 9 bases agree with TRBD1. The CDR3 loop spans 14 amino acids. Unmatched junction bases numbered 7, after V lost 6 bases and J lost 5 bases. Germline CDR1 reads MGHDK; CDR2 reads SYGVNS. In DNA, the CDR3 is TGTGCCAGCAGGAGGACAGGGGCGACATATGGCTACACCTTC. Protein: CASRRTGATYGYTF.

The chain joins TRBV15 to TRBJ2-3; D is unresolved. The CDR3 runs to 14 residues. With 0 bases removed from V and 3 bases from J, the gap between germline ends came to 7 bases. Per the germline V gene, CDR1 is LNHNV and CDR2 is YYDKDF (reference sequence). CDR3 bases: TGTGCCACCAGCAGAGATCGTATGACAGATACGCAGTATTTT. As protein: CATSRDRMTDTQYF.

The rearrangement uses TRBV29-1 and TRBJ2-5; D may be TRBD2 (6 bases). Germline assignment: CDR1 SQVTM and CDR2 ANQGSEA. V lost 4 bases and J 5 bases, leaving 11 bases between the germline ends. This CDR3 spans 12 amino acids. DNA for the CDR3: TGCAGCGTTGGGGAAGGGAGGGAGACCCAGTACTTC. This codes for CSVGEGRETQYF.

The chain recombines TRBV6-1 with TRBJ1-2, with 9 bases lining up with TRBD1. V dropped 4 bases and J dropped 8; count of bases not matched to a gene: 11. The length of the CDR3 is 15 residues. The germline V gene encodes CDR1 MNHNS and CDR2 SASEGT. For the CDR3, the DNA is TGTGCCAGCAGTGTCCCGGGACAGGGTTCATGGGGCTACACCTTC. As protein: CASSVPGQGSWGYTF.

This chain connects TRBV2 to TRBJ2-3; D remains ambiguous. The CDR3 extends over 14 amino acids. Trimming took 2 bases from V and 1 from J, leaving 7 bases between them. The germline V gene has CDR1 SNHLY and CDR2 FYNNEI. CDR3 coding DNA: TGTGCCAGCAGTGAAATGGTAGGCACAGATACGCAGTATTTT. It codes for CASSEMVGTDTQYF. Full variable domain (remainder filled in from reference TRBV2 and TRBJ2-3): EPEVTQTPSHQVTQMGQEVILRCVPISNHLYFYWYRQILGQKVEFLVSFYNNEISEKSEIFDDQFSVERPDGSNFTLKIRSTKLEDSAMYFCASSEMVGTDTQYFGPGTRLTVL.

This rearrangement joins TRBV7-8 to TRBJ1-1, with D perhaps TRBD1 (5 bases). The CDR3 has 18 amino acids. Trimming took 1 base from V and 0 from J, leaving 18 bases between them. Germline V gene lookup returns CDR1 SGHVS and CDR2 FQNEAQ. The chain's CDR3 is CASSLGALLGPMNTEAFF. The CDR3 region has the DNA TGTGCCAGCAGCTTAGGGGCCTTGTTGGGGCCAATGAACACTGAAGCTTTCTTT. The full variable domain, its missing parts supplied by reference TRBV7-8 and TRBJ1-1, is GAGVSQSPRYKVAKRGQDVALRCDPISGHVSLFWYQQALGQGPEFLTYFQNEAQLDKSGLPSDRFFAERPEGSVSTLKIQRTQQEDSAVYLCASSLGALLGPMNTEAFFGQGTRLTVV.

The chain carries TRBV6-5 and TRBJ2-4, with D unresolved. Germline V lookup: CDR1 MNHEY, CDR2 SVGAGI. V shed 7 bases and J shed 6 bases, with 7 bases lying between them. The CDR3 is 11 residues long. In DNA, the CDR3 is TGTGCCAGCAAATTCATAAACATTCAGTACTTC. This codes for CASKFINIQYF.

The chain is built from TRBV28 and TRBJ2-1, with D perhaps matching TRBD2 (5 bases). The CDR3 runs to 13 residues. In germline, CDR1 is MDHEN, CDR2 SYDVKM. Trimming left V 3 bases short and J 4 bases short, with 7 bases between. CDR3 DNA sequence: TGTGCCAGCAGTTTGGACTCTTACAATGAGCAGTTCTTC. The encoded protein is CASSLDSYNEQFF.

The chain combines TRBV2 with TRBJ1-1; D gene ambiguous. The CDR3 totals 14 residues. V shed 2 bases and J shed 1 base, with 8 bases lying between them. The germline gives CDR1 SNHLY, CDR2 FYNNEI. CDR3: CASSEIQSNTEAFF. CDR3 DNA: TGTGCCAGCAGTGAAATCCAGTCGAACACTGAAGCTTTCTTT.

This clone was counted a single time. V usage is TRBV30 and J usage is TRBJ1-4; tentative D call: TRBD1 (6 bases). The V and J ends lost 3 bases and 6 bases respectively, with 14 bases between them. Germline lookup yields CDR1 GTSNPN and CDR2 SVGIG (reference sequence). The CDR3 is 14 amino acids. The CDR3 sequence is CAWSLMTGDEKLFF. CDR3 DNA sequence: TGTGCCTGGAGCCTTATGACAGGAGATGAAAAACTGTTTTTT.

V gene TRBV28 combines with J gene TRBJ2-5; D is ambiguous. Germline V lookup: CDR1 MDHEN, CDR2 SYDVKM. The V and J ends lost 4 bases and 5 bases respectively, with 5 bases between them. CDR3 size: 11 residues. The CDR3 DNA is TGTGCCAGCAGTTATGAGGAGACCCAGTACTTC. Translated, it gives CASSYEETQYF.

The rearrangement links TRBV7-9 to TRBJ1-2; TRBD1 is a possible D gene (6 bases). In germline, CDR1 is SEHNR, CDR2 FQNEAQ (reference sequence). V lost 3 bases and J 8 bases, leaving 13 bases between the germline ends. This CDR3 spans 13 amino acids. CDR3 nucleotide sequence: TGTGCCAGCAGCTTGGGGGGGGCGGCAGGCTACACCTTC. As protein: CASSLGGAAGYTF.

A few counts support this clone. Here the CDR3 reads CASRRTDNSNQPQHF. The DNA of the CDR3 is TGTGCCAGCCGAAGGACAGACAATAGCAATCAGCCCCAGCATTTT. The chain joins TRBV6-1 to TRBJ1-5; D might be TRBD1 (6 bases). The CDR3 sequence is 15 residues long. The V gene lost 8 bases and the J gene lost 0 bases, with 14 bases spanning the gap. Germline V gene lookup returns CDR1 MNHNS and CDR2 SASEGT.

V gene TRBV4-1 combines with J gene TRBJ2-5; possible D gene TRBD1, 5 bases. Germline V lookup: CDR1 MGHRA, CDR2 YSYEKL. V dropped 0 bases and J dropped 2 bases, with 16 bases sitting between them. The CDR3 extends over 17 amino acids. CDR3 residues: CASSQDRGAGKQETQYF. CDR3 DNA: TGCGCCAGCAGCCAAGATCGTGGGGCAGGGAAACAAGAGACCCAGTACTTC.

The chain employs TRBV28 and TRBJ2-7; unclear D gene. This CDR3 has 13 residues. The V gene lost 2 bases and the J gene lost 3 bases, with 8 bases spanning the gap. Germline V gives CDR1 MDHEN, CDR2 SYDVKM. The CDR3 DNA follows: TGTGCCAGCAGTTTAGTCCACAACTACGAGCAGTACTTC. It specifies CASSLVHNYEQYF.

CDR3: CASSEYRSTNEKLFF. The CDR3 DNA is TGTGCCAGCAGTGAATACAGATCAACTAATGAAAAACTGTTTTTT. The rearrangement joins TRBV6-1 to TRBJ1-4; D gene ambiguous. V was cut by 2 bases and J by 0 bases, with 7 bases left in between. Per germline, CDR1 MNHNS and CDR2 SASEGT. CDR3 length: 15 residues.

This clone was seen more than once but under ten times. The CDR3 nucleotides read TGTGCTAGTGGTTTGACTGACAGGGGATGGCAGTACTTC. Protein sequence: CASGLTDRGWQYF. The rearrangement links TRBV12-5 to TRBJ2-7; TRBD1 agrees at 8 bases. Trimming cost V 2 bases and J 9 bases; bases outside gene matches: 6. Germline V gives CDR1 LGHNT, CDR2 FRNRAP. This CDR3 spans 13 amino acids.

The V call is TRBV7-9, the J call TRBJ2-2; possible D gene TRBD1, 5 bases. This CDR3 has 16 amino acids. V shed 6 bases and J shed 5 bases, with 19 bases lying between them. CDR1 and CDR2 (germline): SEHNR, FQNEAQ (reference sequence). Here the CDR3 reads CASSLPRQKTTGELFF. The CDR3 region has the DNA TGTGCCAGCAGTTTACCCCGACAGAAGACTACCGGGGAGCTGTTTTTT.

This clone was observed once. This rearrangement joins TRBV7-6 to TRBJ2-5; tentative D call: TRBD2 (5 bases). Per germline, CDR1 SGHVS and CDR2 FNYEAQ. V lost 0 bases to trimming and J lost 5 bases, with 13 bases between them. The CDR3 has 15 residues. Written as DNA, the CDR3 is TGTGCCAGCAGCTTAGCGGCTAGCCTAGGGGAGACCCAGTACTTC. It translates to CASSLAASLGETQYF.